The subject of this entry is one TCR beta chain. The data originate from a study of control samples from healthy donors and cancer patients. Repertoires were generated with immunoSEQ multiplex PCR, while TCRdb's copy carries only in-frame clones and drops some. This table holds around 120,000 clones, just over 90% found once. V lost 6 bases and J 8 bases, leaving 22 bases between the germline ends. The length of the CDR3 is 14 residues. CDR1 and CDR2 (germline): SQVTM, ANQGSEA. The sample taken for sequencing was PBMCs. This TCR was recovered from a man between 45 and 60 years old with head and neck cancer. J is TRBJ1-2 and V is TRBV29-1; unclear D gene. The CDR3 here is CSVRWGSDREGYTF. The CDR3 DNA sequence: TGCAGCGTACGGTGGGGTTCGGATCGGGAAGGCTACACCTTC.